The 24 T cell receptor beta chains listed next were all sequenced from one sample in a study of T cell repertoires in cytomegalovirus infection. TCRdb reprocessed the reads via MiXCR and lists one record per CDR3 protein. The sample includes under 250,000 distinct CDR3 sequences, 12% of them seen just once. The specimen sequenced was PBMCs. The receptors derive from a human donor in good health (CMV status not recorded). Some clones in this sample may be carry-over from other donors' samples.

The chain employs TRBV29-1 and TRBJ1-5; D uncertain. V dropped 3 bases and J dropped 8 bases, with 14 bases sitting between them. The CDR3 length is 13 residues. Germline CDR1 reads SQVTM; CDR2 reads ANQGSEA. The CDR3: CSVEDGRGEPQHF. Written as DNA, the CDR3 is TGCAGCGTTGAGGATGGCCGTGGGGAGCCCCAGCATTTT.

This clonotype was seen repeatedly, ten times or more. The genes are TRBV7-2 and TRBJ1-2; D gene ambiguous. CDR3 length: 14 residues. Germline V gene sequence: CDR1 SGHTA, CDR2 FQGNSA. V shed 5 bases and J shed 4 bases, with 14 bases lying between them. The CDR3 DNA reads as TGTGCCAGCAGCGTCGACCTTCGCCTCTATGGCTACACCTTC. It is translated as CASSVDLRLYGYTF.

This clonotype was recorded a few times. The CDR3, as DNA: TGTGCCAGCAGCCCACAGGGGGTAACCGACGAGCAGTACTTC. It specifies CASSPQGVTDEQYF. The chain combines TRBV6-2 or TRBV6-3 with TRBJ2-7; TRBD1 aligns across 8 bases. Per germline, CDR1 MNHEY and CDR2 SVGEGT. The CDR3 spans 14 residues. The trim removed 6 bases at V and 5 bases at J, leaving 9 bases unmatched.

There are many counts of this clonotype. This chain joins TRBV15 and TRBJ2-7, with D tentatively TRBD1 (6 bases). The germline V gene encodes CDR1 LNHNV and CDR2 YYDKDF (reference sequence). With 0 bases removed from V and 8 bases from J, the gap between germline ends came to 17 bases. This CDR3 is built from 15 residues. The CDR3: CATSRDRGSVGQQYF. The CDR3 DNA is TGTGCCACCAGCAGAGATAGGGGGTCCGTAGGTCAGCAGTACTTC.

The V gene is TRBV20-1, the J gene TRBJ2-1; the D gene is possibly TRBD2 (6 bases). CDR3 size: 14 residues. Trimming cost V 3 bases and J 9 bases, with 18 bases left between them. Germline CDR1 is DFQATT and CDR2 is SNEGSKA (reference sequence). CDR3 amino acids: CSARPRPSVTEQFF. DNA of the CDR3: TGCAGTGCTAGGCCTAGACCTAGCGTTACTGAGCAGTTCTTC.

This clonotype was seen many times. V is TRBV12-3 or TRBV12-4 and J is TRBJ2-7, with D perhaps matching TRBD1 (6 bases). Trimming stripped 5 bases from V and 2 bases from J, with 13 bases between. CDR3 length: 14 amino acids. The CDR3 DNA follows: TGTGCCAGCAGTAGAACCGGGACAACCTACGAGCAGTACTTC. Encoded protein: CASSRTGTTYEQYF.

This clonotype was seen ten or more times. The chain is built from TRBV19 and TRBJ1-5, with TRBD1 as a possible D gene (5 bases). The germline gives CDR1 LNHDA, CDR2 SQIVND (reference sequence). The CDR3 sequence is 14 residues long. V was trimmed by 3 bases and J by 4 bases, leaving 10 bases between them. The CDR3 nucleotides are TGTGCCAGTAGTATGGAGGGGTGGAATCAGCCCCAGCATTTT. This encodes CASSMEGWNQPQHF.

This clonotype was counted only a few times. The chain carries TRBV5-6 and TRBJ2-4; TRBD2 matches at 13 bases. The CDR3 sequence is 19 residues long. Unmatched junction bases numbered 10, after V lost 4 bases and J lost 0 bases. Germline-derived CDR1 and CDR2 are SGHDT and YYEEEE. As DNA, the CDR3 is TGTGCCAGCAGCCCGCGGACTAGCGGGAGATCAGTAGCCAAAAACATTCAGTACTTC. It yields the protein CASSPRTSGRSVAKNIQYF.

There are a few counts of this clonotype. This sequence joins TRBV6-6 and TRBJ1-3, with a weak D call TRBD1 (5 bases). V lost 8 bases and J lost 2, with 10 bases in between. The CDR3 totals 13 residues. CDR1 is MNHNY and CDR2 is SVGAGI in the germline V gene (reference sequence). CDR3 nucleotides: TGTGCCAGCGGGGCAGGGACTGGAAACACCATATATTTT. It translates to CASGAGTGNTIYF.

This clonotype was detected ten times or more. The CDR3 nucleotides read TGTGCCAGCAGCTCGGGACCTTCTAAGAACTCACCCCTCCACTTT. This gives the protein CASSSGPSKNSPLHF. The chain recombines TRBV7-2 with TRBJ1-6; a weak D match, TRBD1 (5 bases). V dropped 4 bases and J dropped 10 bases, with 17 bases sitting between them. The CDR3 has 15 amino acids. Germline V gene lookup returns CDR1 SGHTA and CDR2 FQGNSA.

The chain is built from TRBV20-1 and TRBJ1-1; TRBD1 aligns across 7 bases. The CDR3 has 15 amino acids. Germline CDR1 and CDR2: DFQATT and SNEGSKA (reference sequence). Trimming removed 5 bases from V and 4 bases from J; junction bases left unmatched: 13. CDR3 bases: TGCAGTGCTGCCCACAGGGGCCGCGCGATCACTGAAGCTTTCTTT. It yields the protein CSAAHRGRAITEAFF.

This clonotype was counted at least ten times. CDR3 bases: TGTGCCAGCAGCAACCGGGTACCCGGGCCCTACGAGCAGTACTTC. Its protein is CASSNRVPGPYEQYF. The rearrangement uses TRBV7-9 and TRBJ2-7, with D unresolved. This CDR3 contains 15 residues. Germline V gives CDR1 SEHNR, CDR2 FQNEAQ (reference sequence). The V end lost 5 bases, the J end lost 2 bases, and 16 bases lay between the germline ends.

In this sample, this clonotype turned up once. The rearrangement joins TRBV20-1 to TRBJ1-2; TRBD1 might be the D (5 bases). Per the germline V gene, CDR1 is DFQATT and CDR2 is SNEGSKA (reference sequence). The V and J ends lost 3 bases and 2 bases respectively, with 13 bases between them. CDR3 size: 14 residues. CDR3 sequence: CSARQPGLNYGYTF. CDR3 bases: TGCAGTGCTAGGCAACCAGGGCTAAACTATGGCTACACCTTC.

This clonotype was seen many times. The rearrangement links TRBV10-3 to TRBJ2-6, with D perhaps matching TRBD1 (6 bases). V lost 6 bases, J lost 0 bases, and 12 bases lay in between. The germline V gene encodes CDR1 ENHRY and CDR2 SYGVKD. This CDR3 region has 16 residues. CDR3 region: CAISSGVSSGANVLTF. CDR3 nucleotide sequence: TGTGCCATCAGCTCAGGGGTTTCCTCTGGGGCCAACGTCCTGACTTTC.

This clonotype was recorded many times. This sequence joins TRBV7-2 and TRBJ2-2, with TRBD1 matching over 8 bases. CDR1 is SGHTA and CDR2 is FQGNSA in the germline V gene. The CDR3 is 15 amino acids. V trimming: 5 bases; J trimming: 6 bases; junction bases outside the gene matches: 8. The CDR3 sequence is CASSPRQGQAGELFF. The CDR3 DNA reads TGTGCCAGCAGCCCGCGACAGGGGCAGGCCGGGGAGCTGTTTTTT.

The table lists this clonotype with a few counts. V is TRBV27 and J is TRBJ2-7, with 10 bases fitting TRBD1. J was trimmed by 4 bases and V by 6 bases; bases with no gene match: 6. This CDR3 contains 14 residues. Germline CDR1 reads MNHEY; CDR2 reads SMNVEV (reference sequence). This CDR3 reads CASRGTGDFYEQYF. The CDR3 DNA sequence: TGTGCCAGCAGAGGGACAGGGGACTTTTACGAGCAGTACTTC.

The chain combines TRBV19 with TRBJ2-3, with 9 bases aligning to TRBD2. The V and J ends lost 2 bases and 6 bases, in that order; junction bases with no gene match: 3. The CDR3 is 14 residues long. Germline loops: CDR1 LNHDA, CDR2 SQIVND (reference sequence). The CDR3 coding sequence is TGTGCCAGTAGTATAACAGGGACTAGCGATACGCAGTATTTT. Encoded protein: CASSITGTSDTQYF.

CDR3 bases: TGTGCCAGCTCACCCAACAGGGGCCCGAACACCGGGGAGCTGTTTTTT. Protein sequence: CASSPNRGPNTGELFF. The chain recombines TRBV18 with TRBJ2-2; TRBD1 matches at 7 bases. Looked up from germline, CDR1 is KGHSH and CDR2 is LQKENI. The CDR3 spans 16 residues. V shed 3 bases and J 0 bases; nucleotides not matched to a gene: 4.

This clonotype was found many times. V is TRBV7-2 and J is TRBJ2-7; TRBD2 matches at 10 bases. CDR3 length: 13 residues. V lost 6 bases and J lost 6; bases outside the gene matches: 5. Germline V gene data show CDR1 as SGHTA and CDR2 as FQGNSA. The CDR3 DNA sequence: TGTGCCAGCAGGCTAGCGGGAGATAGCGAGCAGTACTTC. Translated, it gives CASRLAGDSEQYF.

This clonotype has just a few counts. The chain has TRBV6-5 and TRBJ2-6; TRBD1 matches at 8 bases. This CDR3 spans 17 amino acids. With 2 bases clipped from V and 1 base from J, the junction kept 4 bases outside the gene matches. Germline lookup yields CDR1 MNHEY and CDR2 SVGAGI. CDR3 protein: CASSYGDRPSGANVLTF. Written as DNA, the CDR3 is TGTGCCAGCAGTTACGGGGACAGGCCTTCTGGGGCCAACGTCCTGACTTTC.

This clonotype was detected ten times or more. The chain joins TRBV7-2 to TRBJ2-7; the D gene is possibly TRBD2 (5 bases). CDR3 size: 12 residues. V shed 0 bases and J shed 7 bases, with 7 bases lying between them. CDR1 and CDR2 (germline): SGHTA, FQGNSA. The CDR3 here is CASSLAGVEQYF. The CDR3 bases are TGTGCCAGCAGCTTAGCGGGAGTGGAGCAGTACTTC.

This clonotype was found many times. The chain links TRBV7-2 to TRBJ1-2, with D possibly TRBD1 on 5 matching bases. V gave up 5 bases and J gave up 2 bases, with 12 bases separating them. This CDR3 has 14 amino acids. Germline lookup yields CDR1 SGHTA and CDR2 FQGNSA. In nucleotides, the CDR3 is TGTGCCAGCAGCCCCGGGGCCGTAAACTATGGCTACACCTTC. Protein sequence: CASSPGAVNYGYTF.

The J gene is TRBJ2-1, the V gene TRBV5-5; 7 bases agree with TRBD1. Germline values: CDR1 SGHKS, CDR2 YYEKEE (reference sequence). The CDR3 is 15 amino acids. The ends lost 2 bases at V and 6 bases at J; junction bases unmatched: 8. The CDR3 region is CASSFTGDNSNEQFF. The CDR3 bases are TGTGCCAGCAGCTTCACAGGGGACAACTCCAATGAGCAGTTCTTC.

This clonotype occurred many times. The rearrangement links TRBV7-2 to TRBJ2-5; the D gene is possibly TRBD1 (5 bases). The CDR3 extends over 14 amino acids. Germline CDR1 is SGHTA and CDR2 is FQGNSA. V was clipped by 4 bases and J by 7 bases, with 16 bases between them. The CDR3 bases are TGTGCCAGCAGCTCCACAGGTCCCCCGGGGACCCAGTACTTC. This translates into CASSSTGPPGTQYF.